The rows below give T cell receptor beta chains drawn from one sample of a study of esophageal squamous cell carcinoma under preoperative chemotherapy. TCRdb ran MiXCR on the PCR reads and lists one entry per CDR3 protein. The repertoire holds about 30,000 distinct CDR3 sequences, with 40% to 60% as singletons. Sampling was conducted from a patient given preoperative chemotherapy. The origin of the receptors is a human donor with esophageal squamous cell carcinoma. The donor label of this sample is uncertain. The CDR3 runs from the conserved cysteine through the conserved F or W. A D gene is named only where the DNA matches it firmly. Expanded clones are given a class, and other clones once, few, many or no size at all.

clone_size d_call j_call v_call cdr3_nt cdr3_aa
once - TRBJ2-3 TRBV7-9 TGTGCCAGCAGTCAGAGTGGCGAGGCTGCGAGCACAGAGGAGCAGTATTTT CASSQSGEAASTEEQYF
- TRBD1 TRBJ2-3 TRBV7-7 TGTGCTAGCAGCTTAAGGGACAGCTTCACAGATACGCAGTATTTT CASSLRDSFTDTQYF
once TRBD2 TRBJ2-5 TRBV7-3 TGTGCCAGCAGCTTACGGGGGGGGGCCTCGGACAATGAGCAGTACTTC CASSLRGGASDNEQYF
many - TRBJ2-7 TRBV6-1 TGTGCCAGCAGGCCTCTTTCGATGGGAGGCTACGAGCAGTACTTC CASRPLSMGGYEQYF
- TRBD2 TRBJ2-7 TRBV5-1 TGCGCCAGCAGGTCCGGGACTAGCAACGAGCAGTACTTC CASRSGTSNEQYF
few TRBD2 TRBJ2-1 TRBV27 TGTGCCAGCAGTTTCTTCGCGGGGGGGCCGAGTGAGCAGTTCTTC CASSFFAGGPSEQFF
many - TRBJ2-1 TRBV6-1 TGTGCCAGCAGTGCCCGACTGCACAATGAGCAGTTCTTC CASSARLHNEQFF
few - TRBJ2-5 TRBV7-7 TGTGCTAGCAGCTTAGCAGACAGGTTTGAGCAGTACTTC CASSLADRFEQYF
- - TRBJ2-6 TRBV7-8 TGTGCCAGCAGCTTAGATGTGGGGGCGCGCGGGGCCTACGAGCAGACTTTC CASSLDVGARGAYEQTF
few - TRBJ2-3 TRBV12-3/TRBV12-4 TGTGCCAGCAGTTTTGGGGGGGCTGGAGATACGCAGTATTTT CASSFGGAGDTQYF
- - TRBJ2-5 TRBV7-2 TGTGCCAGCAGCCCAGGCGGGACAGAGAAGACTCAGTACTTC CASSPGGTEKTQYF
- - TRBJ2-5 TRBV6-1 TGTGCCAGCAGCTGGGCTCAAAGTTCCCCCGGGGAGCAGTACTTC CASSWAQSSPGEQYF
- TRBD2 TRBJ2-5 TRBV7-2 TGTGCCAGCAGCTGGGGGGGTTCCGGGTACCAAGAGACCCAGTACTTC CASSWGGSGYQETQYF
- - TRBJ2-1 TRBV23-1 TGCGCCAGCAGTTCCTGTGCAGGGCCCTCCTACAATGAGCAGTTCTTC CASSSCAGPSYNEQFF
few - TRBJ2-1 TRBV27 TGTGCCAGCAGTTTTTTGCTACTTGAGCAGTTCTTC CASSFLLLEQFF
- - TRBJ2-4 TRBV7-2 TGTGCGGGCAGCCCGGGACTTGCCAAAAACACCCAGTACTTC CAGSPGLAKNTQYF
- - TRBJ2-5 TRBV6-1 TGTGCCAGCGCGGGGTTTGGGGGCAGCTACAAAGATACCCAGTATTTC CASAGFGGSYKDTQYF
- TRBD1 TRBJ2-6 TRBV20-1 TGCAGTGCTAGTGGACAGGGGGCTTCTGGGGCCAACGTCCTGACTTTC CSASGQGASGANVLTF
many - TRBJ2-5 TRBV6-1 TGTGCCAGCAAGTCCTCTCCCCAGCGGCAGGGGGAGACCCAGTACTTC CASKSSPQRQGETQYF
- - TRBJ2-3 TRBV7-3 TGTGCCAGCAGCTTCTCTGGCCAGAGCACAGATACGCAGTATTTC CASSFSGQSTDTQYF
- - TRBJ2-2 TRBV7-8 TGTGTCAGGAGCCTCCGGGCAGTGAGGTCAGAGAAGCTGTATTTT CVRSLRAVRSEKLYF
- - TRBJ1-6 TRBV5-8 TGTGCCAGCAGCTTAAACAGGAATTCACCCCTCCACTTT CASSLNRNSPLHF
- - TRBJ2-4 TRBV7-2 TGTGCGGGCAGCCGGCGCGGGGCAGGGGACACCCAGTACTTC CAGSRRGAGDTQYF
- TRBD1 TRBJ1-6 TRBV7-9 TGTGCCAGCGTACCCTGGGGGACAGATAATTCACCCCTCCACTTT CASVPWGTDNSPLHF
many - TRBJ2-7 TRBV6-1 TGTGCCAGCAGCACATGGGGCGAGCAGTACTTC CASSTWGEQYF
- - TRBJ2-2 TRBV11-1 TGTGCCAGCAGCGCGATCCCGGGGACACGAAACACCGGGACGCTGTATTTT CASSAIPGTRNTGTLYF
many TRBD2 TRBJ2-5 TRBV7-9 TGTGCCAGCACGACTAATAGCGGGAGTAGAGAGACCCAGTACTTC CASTTNSGSRETQYF
many TRBD1 TRBJ2-7 TRBV6-5 TGTGCCAGCAGTTTAGGGACAGTCTACAATGAGCAGTACTTC CASSLGTVYNEQYF
once TRBD2 TRBJ2-5 TRBV7-6 TGTGCCAGCAGCCCGAGCGGGGCGAGTCTCTCCGGGGCGACCCGGTTCTTC CASSPSGASLSGATRFF
many TRBD1 TRBJ2-5 TRBV10-2 TGCGCCAGCAGTGAGTCTGTGACAGGGGAGACCCAGTACTTC CASSESVTGETQYF
- TRBD2 TRBJ2-7 TRBV7-2 TGTGCCAGCAGTGCGGGAGGCGGGGGCCGTGACCGGGATACGCAGTACTTC CASSAGGGGRDRDTQYF
- - TRBJ2-2 TRBV12-3/TRBV12-4 TGTGCAATTACTCCGAACACCGGGGCGCAGTTTTTT CAITPNTGAQFF
- - TRBJ1-1 TRBV10-3 TGTGCCAGCAGTGAGTCCACTGAAGCTTTCTTT CASSESTEAFF
few TRBD2 TRBJ2-2 TRBV7-3 TGTGCCAGCAGCTTAAGTCTAGCGGGAACCGGGGAGCTGTTTTTT CASSLSLAGTGELFF
many - TRBJ2-3 TRBV5-1 TGCGCCAGCAGCGAGAACGGGGGGCGTAGCACAGATACGCAGTATTTT CASSENGGRSTDTQYF
many - TRBJ2-1 TRBV19 TGTGCCAGTAGTTTACTCAATGAGCAGTTCTTC CASSLLNEQFF
- - TRBJ2-2 TRBV11-3 TGTGCCAGCAGGGATCCCGCGCTACGGACCGGGGAGCTGTTTTTT CASRDPALRTGELFF
- TRBD2 TRBJ2-2 TRBV5-1 TGCGCCAGCAGCCCGGGACTAGCGGGACCAAACGGGGAGCTGTTTTTT CASSPGLAGPNGELFF
many TRBD2 TRBJ2-1 TRBV6-5 TGTGCCAGCAGTTTTCGGACTAGCGGGAGTGGAGGAGACAATGAGCAGTTCTTC CASSFRTSGSGGDNEQFF
- TRBD1 TRBJ2-5 TRBV5-5 TGTGCCAGCAGCTCCCGGGACAGGGGTTTCCAAGAGACCCAGTACTTC CASSSRDRGFQETQYF
many TRBD1 TRBJ2-2 TRBV6-1 TGTGCCAGCAGCGGACAGGGGAACACCGGGGAGCTGTTTTTT CASSGQGNTGELFF
many TRBD2 TRBJ2-5 TRBV12-3/TRBV12-4 TGTGCCAGCAGTTTAGGAGCGGGAGGGTCCAATGAGCAGTACTTC CASSLGAGGSNEQYF
many - TRBJ2-5 TRBV12-3/TRBV12-4 TGTGCCAGCAAACCCGAGGGGAATGGACCGGGAAAAGAGACCCAGTACTTC CASKPEGNGPGKETQYF
- - TRBJ2-6 TRBV7-8 TGTGCCAGCAGCCCCAGGGTGTCGGGCTCCAACGTGCTGTCTTTC CASSPRVSGSNVLSF
- - TRBJ2-1 TRBV7-2 TGTGCCAGCAGCTTAGCCACCGGGGAGCAGTTCTTT CASSLATGEQFF
- TRBD1 TRBJ1-1 TRBV6-5 TGTGCCAGCAGTTACGGGCAGGGGGGAACTGAAGCTTTCTTT CASSYGQGGTEAFF
- - TRBJ2-1 TRBV12-3/TRBV12-4 TGTGCCAGCAGTTTAGCGGGGGCTCGCAATGAGCAGTTCTTC CASSLAGARNEQFF
few - TRBJ2-2 TRBV6-7 TGTGCCAGCAGTTACTCTAAGTCCTACACCGGGGAGCTGTTTTTT CASSYSKSYTGELFF
- - TRBJ1-6 TRBV5-4 TGTGCCAGCAGCCGGGGGGGACTTTCCCCCCTCCACTTT CASSRGGLSPLHF
- - TRBJ2-1 TRBV6-5 TGTGCCAGCAGTTACCGGCAGACAGGTCCCTACGAGCAGTTCTTC CASSYRQTGPYEQFF
- TRBD2 TRBJ2-5 TRBV7-3 TGTGCCAGCAGCTTCATGCCGGGGGGACGTGTCCAAGACACCCAGTACTTC CASSFMPGGRVQDTQYF